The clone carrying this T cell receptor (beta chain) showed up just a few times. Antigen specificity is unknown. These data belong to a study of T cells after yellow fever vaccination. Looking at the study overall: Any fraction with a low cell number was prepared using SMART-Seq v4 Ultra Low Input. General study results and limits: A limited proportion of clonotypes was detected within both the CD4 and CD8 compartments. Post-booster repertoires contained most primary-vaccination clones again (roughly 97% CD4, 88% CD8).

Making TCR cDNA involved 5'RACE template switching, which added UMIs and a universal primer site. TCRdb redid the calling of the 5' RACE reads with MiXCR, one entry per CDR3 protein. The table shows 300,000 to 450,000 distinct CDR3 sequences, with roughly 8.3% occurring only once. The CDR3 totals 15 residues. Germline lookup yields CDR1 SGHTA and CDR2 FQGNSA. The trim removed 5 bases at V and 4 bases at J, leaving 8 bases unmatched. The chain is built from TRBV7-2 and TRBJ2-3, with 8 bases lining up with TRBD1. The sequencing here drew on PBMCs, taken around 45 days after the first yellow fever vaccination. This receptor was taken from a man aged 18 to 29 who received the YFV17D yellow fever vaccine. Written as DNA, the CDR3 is TGTGCCAGCAGCACTAGTTCACAGGGGGCAGATACGCAGTATTTT. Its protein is CASSTSSQGADTQYF.